This T cell receptor beta chain was documented in a study of monozygotic twins with inflammatory bowel disease. Findings and caveats of the study: Nothing supported a single strong signal or clonotype that was associated with IBD.

After skipping T cell sorting, the authors isolated total RNA from whole blood. Reanalyzing the 5' RACE reads, TCRdb keeps one entry per CDR3 protein, without DNA. The sample totals some 400,000 distinct CDR3 sequences. Comments on this clonotype: What it binds is not known.

The receptor's source is a human donor with ulcerative colitis or Crohn's disease, or a healthy co-twin of an affected twin (not recorded which). Specimen: blood.

CDR3 amino acids: CASSHTGASTDTQYF. The genes are TRBV14 and TRBJ2-3; the D gene TCRdb calls, TRBD1, cannot be checked with no DNA. The germline V gene encodes CDR1 SGHDN and CDR2 FVKESK. CDR3 size: 15 residues.